This TCR beta chain was documented in a study of cytomegalovirus exposure and HLA in healthy donors. This PCR relied on a set of 60 Vbeta primers and 13 Jbeta primers. Data came from immunoSEQ multiplex PCR; TCRdb stores just in-frame clones and leaves some out. In the table there are 95,000 or so clones, 77% of which are singletons. As for this clone: Its antigen is currently unknown.

Study-wide results and limits: Highly shared sequence variants in one cluster were likely a sequencing artifact. Later analysis suggested most CMV-associated TCR beta chains were HLA-restricted. In an earlier analysis, in several hundred donors, most V segments appeared productive either ~90% or ~30% of the time.

Input material: PBMCs. This TCR was sampled from a woman between 40 and 50 years old in good health and CMV-seronegative.

The CDR3 DNA reads as TGTGCCAGCAGCTTGGGAGCAGGGATAAGCACAGATACGCAGTATTTT. Translation gives CASSLGAGISTDTQYF. The chain carries TRBV5-8 and TRBJ2-3, with TRBD1 as a possible D gene (5 bases). Looked up from germline, CDR1 is SGHTS and CDR2 is YDEGEE. This CDR3 contains 16 residues. V lost 0 bases and J 0 bases, leaving 11 bases between the germline ends.